The 32 T cell receptor beta chains presented below share a single source sample, sequenced in a study of CD8 T cells in Susac syndrome. Random hexamers were used to reverse transcribe the RNA input (0.5 to 1 ug). TCRdb redid the calling of the immunoSEQ multiplex PCR reads with MiXCR, one entry per CDR3 protein. Among about 210,000 distinct CDR3 sequences listed, approximately 95% were seen once. The sequenced sample was CD4+ T cells from PBMCs. The receptors come from a human donor in good health.

The chain joins TRBV12-3 or TRBV12-4 to TRBJ2-1; 7 nucleotides match TRBD1. This CDR3 has 16 residues. With V trimmed by 3 bases and J by 0 bases, 5 bases remained unmatched. CDR3 protein: CASSFTWDSSYNEQFF. In nucleotides, the CDR3 is TGTGCCAGCAGTTTCACTTGGGACAGCTCCTACAATGAGCAGTTCTTC.

This sequence joins TRBV3-1 and TRBJ1-4; possibly TRBD1 for D (5 bases). The CDR3 sequence is 15 residues long. V lost 3 bases and J 12 bases, leaving 20 bases between the germline ends. The germline CDR1 and CDR2 sequences are LGHDT and YNNKEL (reference sequence). The CDR3 DNA follows: TGTGCCAGCAGCCAGGGAGGCAGGGTGGGAATGGAACTGTTTTTT. It encodes CASSQGGRVGMELFF. The full variable domain, with the rest looked up from reference TRBV3-1 and TRBJ1-4, is DTAVSQTPKYLVTQMGNDKSIKCEQNLGHDTMYWYKQDSKKFLKIMFSYNNKELIINETVPNRFSPKSPDKAHLNLHINSLELGDSAVYFCASSQGGRVGMELFFGSGTQLSVL.

This chain connects TRBV19 to TRBJ1-1; no definite D call. The CDR3 is 15 residues long. The germline gives CDR1 LNHDA, CDR2 SQIVND (reference sequence). Trimming cost V 5 bases and J 11 bases, with 24 bases left between them. Here the CDR3 reads CASSLRPGDGKVAFF. The DNA of the CDR3 is TGTGCCAGTAGTCTACGCCCCGGGGATGGGAAGGTGGCTTTCTTT.

The chain uses TRBV5-1 and TRBJ2-1; 9 bases are a match to TRBD1. The CDR3 covers 16 residues. Germline-derived CDR1 and CDR2 are SGHRS and YFSETQ. Trimming removed 0 bases from V and 8 bases from J; junction bases left unmatched: 9. CDR3: CASSLGGTGGRYEQFF. In DNA, the CDR3 is TGCGCCAGCAGCTTGGGCGGAACAGGGGGCAGGTATGAGCAGTTCTTC.

This clonotype was seen a single time. The chain recombines TRBV7-8 with TRBJ1-2; D ambiguous. CDR1 and CDR2 (germline): SGHVS, FQNEAQ. The CDR3 length is 16 residues. The V gene lost 2 bases and the J gene lost 2 bases, with 15 bases spanning the gap. For the CDR3, the DNA is TGTGCCAGCAGCTTATCTTCCGCAGCTTCGAACTATGGCTACACCTTC. This encodes CASSLSSAASNYGYTF.

CDR3 loop: CASSNRRPFANTGELFF. DNA for the CDR3: TGTGCCAGCAGCAATAGACGCCCGTTCGCGAACACCGGGGAGCTGTTTTTT. The J gene is TRBJ2-2, the V gene TRBV7-2; D is ambiguous. Germline values: CDR1 SGHTA, CDR2 FQGNSA. The CDR3 extends over 17 amino acids. Trimming took off 5 bases at V and 0 bases at J, with 16 bases between the two ends. The full variable domain, with the rest looked up from reference TRBV7-2 and TRBJ2-2, is GAGVSQSPSNKVTEKGKDVELRCDPISGHTALYWYRQSLGQGLEFLIYFQGNSAPDKSGLPSDRFSAERTGGSVSTLTIQRTQQEDSAVYLCASSNRRPFANTGELFFGEGSRLTVL.

This chain joins TRBV6-5 and TRBJ1-2; D is undetermined. Germline V gene sequence: CDR1 MNHEY, CDR2 SVGAGI. The CDR3 is 13 residues long. Trimming stripped 6 bases from V and 4 bases from J, with 12 bases between. The CDR3 loop reads CASRISSGYGYTF. The CDR3, as DNA: TGTGCCAGCAGGATATCGTCAGGCTATGGCTACACCTTC.

The rearrangement uses TRBV29-1 and TRBJ1-2; a weak D match, TRBD1 (5 bases). The CDR3 contains 13 residues. V was trimmed by 0 bases and J by 7 bases, leaving 12 bases between them. Per germline, CDR1 SQVTM and CDR2 ANQGSEA. The CDR3 sequence: CSVEDRRGVGYTF. DNA of the CDR3: TGCAGCGTTGAAGATCGGAGAGGGGTTGGCTACACCTTC.

The genes are TRBV5-4 and TRBJ2-3; D not resolved. Trimming stripped 10 bases from V and 9 bases from J, with 15 bases between. The CDR3 loop spans 11 amino acids. Germline V gene data show CDR1 as SGHNT and CDR2 as YYREEE (reference sequence). The CDR3 spells CAVERGRTQYF. Written as DNA, the CDR3 is TGTGCCGTAGAACGCGGCAGGACGCAGTATTTT.

The chain employs TRBV5-1 and TRBJ2-7, with D tentatively TRBD1 or TRBD2 (7 bases each). Trimming removed 0 bases from V and 3 bases from J, with 13 bases in between. The germline V gene encodes CDR1 SGHRS and CDR2 YFSETQ. There are 15 residues in the CDR3. The CDR3 DNA is TGCGCCAGCAGCTTGGAGCCAGGGGGGGACTACGAGCAGTACTTC. Translated: CASSLEPGGDYEQYF.

This clonotype was picked up one time. This chain uses TRBV5-1 with TRBJ2-5; no clear D. Trimming shortened V by 0 bases and J by 2 bases, and 11 bases separated the two germline ends. Germline-derived CDR1 and CDR2 are SGHRS and YFSETQ. There are 15 residues in the CDR3. For the CDR3, the DNA is TGCGCCAGCAGCTTGGATGGACGGCCGCAAGAGACCCAGTACTTC. Its translation: CASSLDGRPQETQYF.

V is TRBV19 and J is TRBJ1-1; 7 bases are a match to TRBD1. There are 12 residues in the CDR3. Trimming cost V 10 bases and J 3 bases; bases outside gene matches: 5. From germline, CDR1 is LNHDA and CDR2 SQIVND (reference sequence). The CDR3 protein is CATWDRYTEAFF. The CDR3 region has the DNA TGTGCCACTTGGGACAGATACACTGAAGCTTTCTTT.

This chain links TRBV4-1 with TRBJ1-1; D possibly corresponds to TRBD1 (6 bases). This CDR3 spans 16 amino acids. V was trimmed by 3 bases and J by 0 bases, leaving 14 bases between them. CDR1 and CDR2 from the germline V gene are MGHRA and YSYEKL. The CDR3 DNA reads TGCGCCAGCAGCCACCCAACCCAGGGGATGAACACTGAAGCTTTCTTT. Its translation: CASSHPTQGMNTEAFF.

V gene TRBV5-6 combines with J gene TRBJ1-1; D gene unclear. V gave up 1 base and J gave up 4 bases, with 11 bases separating them. From germline, CDR1 is SGHDT and CDR2 YYEEEE. This CDR3 is 14 amino acids long. Here the CDR3 reads CASSLPSFGTEAFF. DNA of the CDR3: TGTGCCAGCAGCTTGCCCTCTTTTGGCACTGAAGCTTTCTTT.

The rearrangement links TRBV5-1 to TRBJ2-7; 9 bases line up with TRBD1. Trimming cost V 3 bases and J 5 bases; bases outside gene matches: 6. In germline, CDR1 is SGHRS, CDR2 YFSETQ. The CDR3 has 14 amino acids. DNA for the CDR3: TGCGCCAGCAGCTCCGGGACAGGGATACACGAGCAGTACTTC. Residues: CASSSGTGIHEQYF.

The chain carries TRBV3-1 and TRBJ2-1, with 11 bases matching TRBD2. CDR3 length equals 17 residues. Germline V lookup: CDR1 LGHDT, CDR2 YNNKEL (reference sequence). The ends lost 1 base at V and 4 bases at J; junction bases unmatched: 6. The CDR3 region is CASSQGLAGRTYNEQFF. In DNA form, the CDR3 reads TGTGCCAGCAGCCAAGGACTAGCGGGGAGAACATACAATGAGCAGTTCTTC.

The chain is built from TRBV7-9 and TRBJ1-5, with TRBD1 matching over 7 bases. The CDR3 consists of 16 residues. Germline V gene data show CDR1 as SEHNR and CDR2 as FQNEAQ (reference sequence). With V trimmed by 5 bases and J by 5 bases, 12 bases remained unmatched. Written as DNA, the CDR3 is TGTGCCAGCAGCCTCATACAGGGGAGAGGGTATCAGCCCCAGCATTTT. Protein sequence: CASSLIQGRGYQPQHF.

The chain couples TRBV2 to TRBJ2-5; D ambiguous. Germline V gives CDR1 SNHLY, CDR2 FYNNEI. Trimming removed 6 bases from V and 1 base from J, with 15 bases in between. The CDR3 runs to 15 residues. Written as DNA, the CDR3 is TGTGCCAGCAGAATCACCCAACGCGCCCAAGAGACCCAGTACTTC. As protein: CASRITQRAQETQYF.

Written as DNA, the CDR3 is TGTGCCAGCAGTTTCTTAATGAACACCGGGGAGCTGTTTTTT. Its protein is CASSFLMNTGELFF. The V call is TRBV6-2 or TRBV6-3, the J call TRBJ2-2, with unresolved D. The length of the CDR3 is 14 residues. Trimming pared 4 bases from V and 1 base from J, leaving 7 bases between. Germline V gene lookup returns CDR1 MNHEY and CDR2 SVGEGT.

This chain uses TRBV19 with TRBJ1-6; perhaps TRBD1 as D (6 bases). Germline V gene lookup returns CDR1 LNHDA and CDR2 SQIVND (reference sequence). CDR3 length: 16 amino acids. Trimming took off 2 bases at V and 14 bases at J, with 22 bases between the two ends. DNA of the CDR3: TGTGCCAGTAGTATACCGACAGGCGCGTCGGTGGCGTCCCTCCACTTT. It specifies CASSIPTGASVASLHF.

The chain has TRBV6-1 and TRBJ1-1, with D uncertain. Germline CDR1 and CDR2: MNHNS and SASEGT. CDR3 length: 14 amino acids. V was clipped by 6 bases and J by 1 base, with 12 bases between them. The CDR3 sequence is CASRFLTANTEAFF. The CDR3 coding sequence is TGTGCCAGCAGGTTTTTAACAGCGAACACTGAAGCTTTCTTT.

This chain connects TRBV28 to TRBJ2-5; TRBD1 agrees at 7 bases. The CDR3 totals 14 residues. J gave up 6 bases and V 6 bases, and 10 bases lay outside the gene matches. CDR1 and CDR2 (germline): MDHEN, SYDVKM. CDR3 amino acids: CASSHRGGEKTQYF. For the CDR3, the DNA is TGTGCCAGCAGCCACAGAGGGGGCGAGAAGACCCAGTACTTC.

V and J are TRBV3-1 and TRBJ2-7; D gene uncertain. Germline CDR1 and CDR2: LGHDT and YNNKEL (reference sequence). V was trimmed by 0 bases and J by 3 bases, leaving 9 bases between them. The CDR3 runs to 14 residues. The CDR3 is CASSQDTISYEQYF. The CDR3 nucleotides read TGTGCCAGCAGCCAAGATACTATCAGCTACGAGCAGTACTTC.

The V and J genes are TRBV6-2 or TRBV6-3 and TRBJ1-2, with D hard to call. Between the trimmed V and J ends, which lost 7 bases and 3 bases, there was a span of 18 bases. CDR1 and CDR2 (germline): MNHEY, SVGEGT. There are 15 residues in the CDR3. CDR3 in amino acids: CASTPSTEDYYGYTF. CDR3 sequence (DNA): TGTGCCAGCACCCCATCGACGGAGGACTACTATGGCTACACCTTC.

The rearrangement links TRBV13 to TRBJ1-1; D uncertain. With 0 bases removed from V and 5 bases from J, the gap between germline ends came to 7 bases. Germline V gives CDR1 PRHDT, CDR2 FYEKMQ (reference sequence). The length of the CDR3 is 13 residues. The CDR3: CASSLGPGTEAFF. DNA for the CDR3: TGTGCCAGCAGCTTAGGGCCGGGTACTGAAGCTTTCTTT.

V gene TRBV12-3 or TRBV12-4 combines with J gene TRBJ2-7; D perhaps matches TRBD2 (6 bases). CDR3 size: 15 residues. The V end lost 5 bases, the J end lost 0 bases, and 14 bases lay between the germline ends. The CDR3 sequence is CASSHGGGSSYEQYF. CDR3 DNA: TGTGCCAGCAGTCACGGTGGGGGGTCCTCCTACGAGCAGTACTTC.

The chain combines TRBV20-1 with TRBJ1-2, with D hard to call. Germline-derived CDR1 and CDR2 are DFQATT and SNEGSKA (reference sequence). The CDR3 has 12 amino acids. V was clipped by 5 bases and J by 7 bases, with 14 bases between them. The CDR3 sequence: CSAPRARSGYTF. The CDR3 DNA reads as TGCAGTGCTCCCCGGGCCCGTAGTGGCTACACCTTC.

The chain joins TRBV4-3 to TRBJ2-5; TRBD2 aligns across 8 bases. CDR1 and CDR2 from the germline V gene are LGHNA and YSLEER. The CDR3 is 17 amino acids. V was clipped by 0 bases and J by 2 bases; unmatched bases: 8. The CDR3 reads CASSQDGPGGVQETQYF. In nucleotides, the CDR3 is TGCGCCAGCAGCCAAGATGGGCCGGGGGGGGTACAAGAGACCCAGTACTTC.

The chain recombines TRBV6-2 or TRBV6-3 with TRBJ2-7; 7 bases line up with TRBD2. The CDR3 spans 13 residues. Looked up from germline, CDR1 is MNHEY and CDR2 is SVGEGT. V shed 5 bases and J 3 bases; nucleotides not matched to a gene: 4. The CDR3 spells CASSHGGNYEQYV. CDR3 bases: TGTGCCAGCAGTCACGGGGGGAACTACGAGCAGTACGTC.

The chain employs TRBV6-6 and TRBJ2-1; 10 nucleotides agree with TRBD1. Germline CDR1 is MNHNY and CDR2 is SVGAGI (reference sequence). V lost 0 bases to trimming and J lost 4 bases; unmatched junction nucleotides: 3. This CDR3 has 16 residues. The CDR3 region has the DNA TGTGCCAGCAGTTACTCTCGGGACAGGGGTTACAATGAGCAGTTCTTC. It is translated as CASSYSRDRGYNEQFF.

The chain has TRBV6-1 and TRBJ2-7; 7 positions agree with TRBD2. CDR1 is MNHNS, CDR2 SASEGT, per germline. The length of the CDR3 is 12 residues. V shed 4 bases and J 3 bases; nucleotides not matched to a gene: 0. The CDR3 bases are TGTGCCAGCAGTGCGGGAGGCTACGAGCAGTACGTC. This encodes CASSAGGYEQYV.

The rearrangement uses TRBV10-3 and TRBJ2-7; the D is unclear. Trimming removed 3 bases from V and 2 bases from J, with 8 bases in between. In germline, CDR1 is ENHRY, CDR2 SYGVKD. This CDR3 spans 13 amino acids. CDR3 residues: CAISENGPYEQYV. The CDR3 DNA follows: TGTGCCATCAGTGAAAACGGGCCCTACGAGCAGTACGTC.